This entry concerns a single T cell receptor (beta chain). Germline CDR1 SNHLY, CDR2 FYNNEI. The CDR3 runs to 14 residues. V lost 5 bases, J lost 6 bases, and 11 bases lay in between. This specimen belongs to a study of blood T cell repertoires in COVID-19. Generated by immunoSEQ multiplex PCR, the TCRdb table keeps only in-frame clones and is missing some. The sample has around 220,000 clones, around 80% seen once. V is TRBV2 and J is TRBJ1-6; D possibly corresponds to TRBD1 (6 bases). This clonotype originated in a woman of 80 years or more with COVID-19, enrolled during active disease. The specimen sequenced was peripheral blood. The CDR3 sequence is CASSIGQSNSPLHF. The CDR3 coding sequence is TGTGCCAGCAGTATTGGACAGTCTAATTCACCCCTCCACTTT.